This is a list of T cell receptor beta chains from one sample in a study of blood T cell repertoires in COVID-19. Sequencing was performed with immunoSEQ multiplex PCR; in TCRdb, only in-frame clones are kept and a portion is missing. The sample holds 100,000 to 150,000 clones, roughly 82% seen once. The sample was peripheral blood. These receptors all come from a human donor in a cohort sampled during active COVID-19. The CDR3 runs from the conserved cysteine through the conserved F or W. Fields, in order: D gene, J gene, clone size, V gene, CDR3 DNA, CDR3 protein. The D gene is left open where the match is weak. Clone size, where shown, is once, few, many, or a class for clones that have expanded.

-,TRBJ1-3,few,TRBV3-1/TRBV3-2,TGTGCCAGCAGAGCGAGCTCTGGAAACACCATATATTTT,CASRASSGNTIYF
TRBD1,TRBJ2-4,-,TRBV27,TGTGCCAGCAGTCCCCATCCCTGGGACAGGGGGACCAAAAACATTCAGTACTTC,CASSPHPWDRGTKNIQYF
-,TRBJ1-5,-,TRBV6-5,TGTGCCAGCAGTCAACAGGTCCCCAGCAATCAGCCCCAGCATTTT,CASSQQVPSNQPQHF
-,TRBJ2-1,few,TRBV10-1,TGCGCCAGCAGTGAGTCCGGGATCAACGAGCAGTTCTTC,CASSESGINEQFF
-,TRBJ1-2,-,TRBV13,TGTGCCAGCAGCTTAGCTAGCGGCTATGGCTACACCTTC,CASSLASGYGYTF
-,TRBJ2-2,-,TRBV19,TGTGCCAGTAGTATTTTTCCCGTTCAGTTCGCCGGGGAGCTGTTTTTT,CASSIFPVQFAGELFF
TRBD1,TRBJ1-1,-,TRBV28,TGTGCCAGCTCCACCCGACAGGGGGGAAACACTGAAGCTTTCTTT,CASSTRQGGNTEAFF
TRBD1,TRBJ2-3,-,TRBV5-1,TGCGCCAGCAGCTTGGCCGAGGGACAGGGGACATATACGCAGTATTTT,CASSLAEGQGTYTQYF
TRBD2,TRBJ2-3,-,TRBV7-7,TGTGCCAGCAGCTTAGGGACTAGCTTCACAGATACGCAGTATTTT,CASSLGTSFTDTQYF
TRBD1,TRBJ1-3,-,TRBV19,TGTGCCAGTAGTCGGGGGCTCTCAGGGGGCTCTGGAAACACCATATATTTT,CASSRGLSGGSGNTIYF
-,TRBJ2-7,-,TRBV4-3,TGCGCCAGCAGCCAAGATGGGAGCTCCCCCTACGAGCAGTACTTC,CASSQDGSSPYEQYF
-,TRBJ2-1,-,TRBV18,TGTGCCAGCTCACCAGCAGGGGATGGTGAGCAGTTCTTC,CASSPAGDGEQFF
TRBD2,TRBJ2-5,-,TRBV10-1,TGCGCCAGCAACGGTAGCGGGAGGGCCGCTCTGTCGGTTCAAGAGACCCAGTACTTC,CASNGSGRAALSVQETQYF
TRBD1,TRBJ1-4,-,TRBV19,TGTGCCAGTAGTAAGTCCGGGACAGGGGGAGACCTCTCTGGAAAACTGTTTTTT,CASSKSGTGGDLSGKLFF
-,TRBJ2-1,-,TRBV6-6,TGTGCCAGCAGTATTGGGTCAGGGTATTACAATGAGCAGTTCTTC,CASSIGSGYYNEQFF
TRBD1,TRBJ2-2,-,TRBV27,TGTGCCAGCAGTGGCGTTTGGGACAGGGTCAGCGGGGAGCTGTTTTTT,CASSGVWDRVSGELFF
TRBD2,TRBJ2-7,-,TRBV5-1,TGCGCCAGCAGCTGGGGGAGCGGGAGGCGGGATGAGCAGTACTTC,CASSWGSGRRDEQYF
TRBD2,TRBJ2-1,-,TRBV7-2,TGTGCCAGCAGCATGACTAGCGGGAGTTCCTACAATGAGCAGTTCTTC,CASSMTSGSSYNEQFF
-,TRBJ2-1,-,TRBV19,TGTGCCAGTAGTATAGGTTCTTCCTACAATGAGCAGTTCTTC,CASSIGSSYNEQFF
TRBD1,TRBJ2-7,-,TRBV6-5,TGTGCCAGCAGCAGTACCGGGACAGGTCACTACGAGCAGTACTTC,CASSSTGTGHYEQYF
-,TRBJ2-7,-,TRBV5-6,TGTGCCAGCAGCTCAAGGGGATTAACCCGCTACGAGCAGTACTTC,CASSSRGLTRYEQYF
-,TRBJ2-7,-,TRBV5-1,TGCGCCAGCAGCCTACCCTCCTACGAGCAGTACTTC,CASSLPSYEQYF
TRBD1,TRBJ2-2,-,TRBV19,TGTGCCAGTAGTAGGTCCAGGGGGATGGCCGGGGAGCTGTTTTTT,CASSRSRGMAGELFF
-,TRBJ2-7,-,TRBV6-1,TGTGCCAGCAGTGATACAGGGTACTCCTACGAGCAGTACTTC,CASSDTGYSYEQYF
-,TRBJ2-2,-,TRBV2,TGTGCCAGCAGTGAAGCTATGGGGGAGCTGTTTTTT,CASSEAMGELFF
TRBD1,TRBJ2-3,once,TRBV7-9,TGTGCCAGCAGCCCGGGACAGGGGGCAGATACGCAGTATTTT,CASSPGQGADTQYF
-,TRBJ1-1,-,TRBV28,TGTGCCAGCAGGTCACAGGGCATGAACACTGAAGCTTTCTTT,CASRSQGMNTEAFF
-,TRBJ2-1,-,TRBV19,TGTGCCAGTAGCCAGCCAGGACAGAAATACAATGAGCAGTTCTTC,CASSQPGQKYNEQFF
TRBD1,TRBJ1-3,-,TRBV2,TGTGCCAGCAGTGATCAGGGGGAGTCTGGAAACACCATATATTTT,CASSDQGESGNTIYF
-,TRBJ2-3,-,TRBV10-2,TGCGCCAGCAAAGACTCCGGACTCCGTACCCATACGCAGTATTTT,CASKDSGLRTHTQYF
-,TRBJ1-2,once,TRBV29-1,TGCAGCGTTCAACGTCCACACCTCTATGGCTACACCTTC,CSVQRPHLYGYTF